These 23 T cell receptor beta chains originate from one sample sequenced in a study of T-cell reconstitution after alpha-beta-depleted transplantation in children. Preparation of the TCRbeta library involved a method that used unique molecular identifiers. TCRdb reanalysed the PCR reads using MiXCR and keeps one entry per CDR3 protein. The sample has about 170,000 distinct CDR3 sequences, around 10% seen once. Sequenced here: PBMCs, sampled before TCRalphabeta/CD19-depleted stem cell transplant. All receptors derive from a boy under 10 years old with acute myeloid leukemia, due to receive a stem cell transplant.

This clonotype was recorded at least ten times. This rearrangement joins TRBV14 to TRBJ2-2; 9 nucleotides line up with TRBD2. The CDR3 is made up of 17 amino acids. Germline values: CDR1 SGHDN, CDR2 FVKESK. The ends lost 3 bases at V and 6 bases at J; junction bases unmatched: 11. The CDR3 nucleotides are TGTGCCAGCAGCCAGGGCCGTAGCGGGAGTATCGCCGGGGAGCTGTTTTTT. Amino acid sequence: CASSQGRSGSIAGELFF.

The chain links TRBV6-2 or TRBV6-3 to TRBJ1-2; no clear D. The CDR3 sequence is 15 residues long. Germline loops: CDR1 MNHEY, CDR2 SVGEGT. V shed 2 bases and J shed 4 bases, with 14 bases lying between them. The CDR3 sequence is CASSYRRLSFYGYTF. For the CDR3, the DNA is TGTGCCAGCAGTTACAGACGGCTATCCTTCTATGGCTACACCTTC.

This clonotype appeared many times. The chain joins TRBV4-1 to TRBJ2-3, with 14 positions matching TRBD2. The J segment lost 14 bases and the V segment lost 3 bases, leaving 10 bases of the junction unmatched. Germline CDR1 reads MGHRA; CDR2 reads YSYEKL. This CDR3 spans 15 amino acids. The CDR3 reads CASSHSRLAGGPAYF. In DNA form, the CDR3 reads TGCGCCAGCAGCCACTCCCGACTAGCGGGAGGGCCGGCGTATTTT.

In this sample, this clonotype turned up many times. The rearrangement uses TRBV20-1 and TRBJ1-2; no firm D call. CDR1 is DFQATT and CDR2 is SNEGSKA in the germline V gene (reference sequence). This CDR3 region has 13 residues. CDR3 in amino acids: CLPKPRVNYGYTF. The CDR3 DNA reads TGCCTCCCCAAACCCCGGGTGAACTATGGCTACACCTTC.

This clonotype was seen ten or more times. This sequence joins TRBV10-3 and TRBJ2-3; D possibly corresponds to TRBD2 (6 bases). Trimming stripped 0 bases from V and 4 bases from J, with 20 bases between. Germline CDR1 reads ENHRY; CDR2 reads SYGVKD. The CDR3 has 18 amino acids. The CDR3 spells CAISESGETSLFPDTQYF. CDR3 bases: TGTGCCATCAGTGAGTCGGGTGAGACTAGTCTATTCCCAGATACGCAGTATTTT.

This clonotype appeared many times. The gene calls are TRBV14 and TRBJ2-1, with TRBD2 identical over 8 bases. This CDR3 has 17 amino acids. Germline V lookup: CDR1 SGHDN, CDR2 FVKESK. The V segment lost 0 bases and the J segment 10 bases; nucleotides outside the gene matches: 14. CDR3 sequence: CASSQDPRGGGRSEQFF. The CDR3 DNA reads TGTGCCAGCAGCCAAGATCCTAGGGGCGGGGGGCGATCAGAGCAGTTCTTC.

This clonotype was seen ten or more times. V and J are TRBV4-1 and TRBJ1-5, with TRBD1 as a possible D gene (5 bases). Trimming left V 3 bases short and J 2 bases short, with 8 bases between. The germline V gene has CDR1 MGHRA and CDR2 YSYEKL. The CDR3 length is 14 residues. CDR3 in DNA: TGCGCCAGCAGCCATCCAGGGCGCAATCAGCCCCAGCATTTT. Protein: CASSHPGRNQPQHF.

This clonotype was seen at least ten times. For the CDR3, the DNA is TGCGCCAGCAGCTTATCCCCGTTGATGGCGTCGGGTGTCCTGGGGCAGTACTTC. Encoded protein: CASSLSPLMASGVLGQYF. This chain connects TRBV5-1 to TRBJ2-7; D is uncertain. The CDR3 consists of 18 residues. Trimming pared 2 bases from V and 9 bases from J, leaving 30 bases between. From germline, CDR1 is SGHRS and CDR2 YFSETQ.

This clonotype was found many times. The chain couples TRBV12-3 or TRBV12-4 to TRBJ1-6, with D hard to call. The CDR3 totals 12 residues. V was pared by 6 bases and J by 9 bases, with 9 bases between. For the CDR3, the DNA is TGTGCCAGCAGCTCGTGGGGTTCACCCCTCCACTTT. It codes for CASSSWGSPLHF.

At least ten counts were recorded for this clonotype. The chain couples TRBV10-1 to TRBJ1-1; D uncertain. The V gene's germline CDR1 is WNHNN and CDR2 SYGVQD (reference sequence). V was clipped by 7 bases and J by 8 bases, with 14 bases between them. The CDR3 is made up of 12 amino acids. The CDR3: CASTTEPVEAFF. The CDR3 DNA reads TGCGCCAGCACCACTGAACCAGTCGAAGCTTTCTTT.

This clonotype was recorded at least ten times. This chain joins TRBV27 and TRBJ2-7, with TRBD2 matching 8 bases. The V gene's germline CDR1 is MNHEY and CDR2 SMNVEV (reference sequence). The CDR3 consists of 17 residues. Trimming at V came to 9 bases and at J to 0 bases, leaving 16 bases not matched to a gene. The CDR3 coding sequence is TGTGCCAGACCCAATAACCGGGGACTAGTCGCCTCCTACGAGCAGTACTTC. Encoded protein: CARPNNRGLVASYEQYF.

This clonotype came up many times. This chain links TRBV5-1 with TRBJ1-1; D perhaps matches TRBD1 (5 bases). The CDR3 is 16 amino acids. Deletions cut 5 bases from V and 1 base from J, with 18 bases between. In germline, CDR1 is SGHRS, CDR2 YFSETQ. The CDR3 region is CASSSDRYTPNTEAFF. The CDR3 bases are TGCGCCAGCAGTTCTGACAGATACACCCCGAACACTGAAGCTTTCTTT.

This clonotype was recorded at least ten times. J is TRBJ2-2 and V is TRBV5-1; TRBD2 might be the D (6 bases). CDR1 and CDR2 from the germline V gene are SGHRS and YFSETQ. This CDR3 spans 16 amino acids. The V gene lost 0 bases and the J gene lost 5 bases, with 14 bases spanning the gap. CDR3 in DNA: TGCGCCAGCAGCTTGGCCACCGGAGCGGGTACCGGGGAGCTGTTTTTT. Translation: CASSLATGAGTGELFF.

This clonotype was seen a few times. The chain combines TRBV20-1 with TRBJ2-1; TRBD2 matches 7 bases. Germline V gene data show CDR1 as DFQATT and CDR2 as SNEGSKA (reference sequence). V gave up 0 bases and J gave up 6 bases; unmatched junction bases: 17. The CDR3 is 18 residues long. The CDR3 here is CSARDGGVSGYQSNEQFF. In DNA form, the CDR3 reads TGCAGTGCTAGAGATGGGGGTGTTAGCGGGTATCAATCCAATGAGCAGTTCTTC.

This clonotype was recorded many times. The chain recombines TRBV3-1 with TRBJ2-1, with 7 nucleotides matching TRBD2. The CDR3 is made up of 16 amino acids. V shed 3 bases and J 1 base; nucleotides not matched to a gene: 6. Germline loops: CDR1 LGHDT, CDR2 YNNKEL (reference sequence). The CDR3 protein is CASSHSGMASYNEQFF. The CDR3 coding sequence is TGTGCCAGCAGCCACAGCGGGATGGCGTCCTACAATGAGCAGTTCTTC.

This clonotype was detected many times. This chain joins TRBV7-3 and TRBJ1-1, with no clear D. Germline CDR1 SGHTA, CDR2 FQGTGA. V was trimmed by 5 bases and J by 1 base, leaving 26 bases between them. The CDR3 runs 19 residues. Here the CDR3 DNA reads TGTGCCAGCAGCACCCAATTTCGCAAGGTGCTAGGGAGGAACACTGAAGCTTTCTTT. Protein sequence: CASSTQFRKVLGRNTEAFF.

This clonotype was counted many times. This chain links TRBV27 with TRBJ1-3; no clear D gene. Trimming stripped 2 bases from V and 0 bases from J, with 2 bases between. This CDR3 spans 13 amino acids. CDR1 and CDR2 from the germline V gene are MNHEY and SMNVEV (reference sequence). CDR3 in DNA: TGTGCCAGCAGTTTACACTCTGGAAACACCATATATTTT. Amino acids: CASSLHSGNTIYF.

The rearrangement joins TRBV4-3 to TRBJ2-5; TRBD2 matches at 7 bases. Germline V gene lookup returns CDR1 LGHNA and CDR2 YSLEER. CDR3 length equals 17 residues. V shed 1 base, J shed 4 bases, and the junction held 12 bases outside the gene matches. The CDR3 region has the DNA TGCGCCAGCAGCCAAGGGCCCCAAAGGGTAGCGGGAGAGACCCAGTACTTC. Its protein product is CASSQGPQRVAGETQYF.

This clonotype was counted ten times or more. This rearrangement joins TRBV20-1 to TRBJ2-1, with TRBD1 as a possible D gene (6 bases). This CDR3 is 17 amino acids long. V was trimmed by 0 bases and J by 0 bases, leaving 15 bases between them. Germline assignment: CDR1 DFQATT and CDR2 SNEGSKA (reference sequence). The CDR3 region is CSARDWDISSSYNEQFF. In DNA, the CDR3 is TGCAGTGCTAGAGATTGGGACATCTCGAGCTCCTACAATGAGCAGTTCTTC.

This clonotype was detected many times. The chain recombines TRBV12-3 or TRBV12-4 with TRBJ1-2; D unclear. Trimming took 6 bases from V and 4 from J, leaving 15 bases between them. CDR3 length: 14 residues. The CDR3 here is CASRDTRMLYGYTF. The CDR3 nucleotides read TGTGCCAGCAGAGATACTCGCATGCTCTATGGCTACACCTTC.

This chain links TRBV20-1 with TRBJ2-3; 12 bases align to TRBD2. This CDR3 has 16 residues. Germline V lookup: CDR1 DFQATT, CDR2 SNEGSKA (reference sequence). V trimming: 3 bases; J trimming: 1 base; junction bases outside the gene matches: 5. Here the CDR3 DNA reads TGCAGTGCTAGTACTAGCGGGGGGACCCGCACAGATACGCAGTATTTT. Translating gives CSASTSGGTRTDTQYF.

Ten or more counts support this clonotype. This chain connects TRBV24-1 to TRBJ2-5, with D perhaps assigned TRBD1 or TRBD2 (5 bases each). CDR1 and CDR2 from the germline V gene are KGHDR and SFDVKD. CDR3 length: 15 amino acids. V lost 5 bases and J 2 bases, leaving 14 bases between the germline ends. The CDR3 protein is CATSAPGAGQETQYF. For the CDR3, the DNA is TGTGCCACCAGTGCCCCCGGGGCAGGGCAAGAGACCCAGTACTTC.

This clonotype was counted at least ten times. The J gene is TRBJ2-1, the V gene TRBV5-1; TRBD2 matches at 13 bases. The CDR3 loop spans 16 amino acids. Germline lookup yields CDR1 SGHRS and CDR2 YFSETQ. With V trimmed by 4 bases and J by 8 bases, 9 bases remained unmatched. The DNA for the CDR3 is TGCGCCAGCAGCAGAGGGACTAGCGGGGTTTTTGATGAGCAGTTCTTC. The encoded protein is CASSRGTSGVFDEQFF.